A selection of T cell receptor beta chains follows, all from one sample in a study of cytomegalovirus exposure and HLA in healthy donors. Sequencing was performed with immunoSEQ multiplex PCR; in TCRdb, only in-frame clones are kept and a portion is missing. In the table there are 70,000 to 80,000 clones, over 85% of which are singletons. The sample taken for sequencing was PBMCs. All receptors derive from a woman aged 18-29 years in good health and CMV-seronegative. Each CDR3 is given without its conserved first and last residue.

j_call	v_call	cdr3_aa
TRBJ1-5	TRBV6-6	ASSDTSNQPQH
TRBJ1-4	TRBV7-8	ASSSPTGVNEKLF
TRBJ1-2	TRBV4-1	ASSQAPGTAHGYT
TRBJ1-1	TRBV5-5	ASSPPGHTLTEAF
TRBJ1-1	TRBV7-2	ASSLEFRGRTEAF
TRBJ2-7	TRBV2	ASSLYEQY
TRBJ1-4	TRBV5-1	ASSKTGQGIEKLF
TRBJ2-1	TRBV5-6	ASSLSLSYNEQF
TRBJ2-5	TRBV29-1	SVAYYGTSVGETQY
TRBJ2-2	TRBV10-3	AISESVLAHTGELF
TRBJ1-2	TRBV5-4	ASSFGDLWYYGYT
TRBJ2-2	TRBV28	ASSGLRGRAGELF
TRBJ2-1	TRBV9	ASSGLAGGSYNEQF
TRBJ2-7	TRBV15	ATSRDWGQGLRQY
TRBJ2-2	TRBV9	ASSATSGMIGELF
TRBJ2-7	TRBV9	ARDGQDSYEQY
TRBJ1-3	TRBV29-1	SGRRGSGNTIY
TRBJ1-2	TRBV6-5	ASSFAGTGGRDGYT
TRBJ2-3	TRBV30	AWSVLGSDTQY
TRBJ2-3	TRBV14	ASGSYTDTQY
TRBJ1-5	TRBV18	ASSPGRGLEPQH
TRBJ1-1	TRBV11-2	ASSLSRANTEAF
TRBJ2-1	TRBV4-1	ASSQLDILSYNEQF
TRBJ2-1	TRBV5-1	ASSAGLAEEQF
TRBJ1-1	TRBV4-2	ASSQVGQGNTEAF
TRBJ1-1	TRBV2	ASSPRGLGAF
TRBJ2-7	TRBV5-4	ASSLVGSYEQY
TRBJ2-1	TRBV19	ASSQGSSYNEQF
TRBJ1-1	TRBV11-3	ASSLSPVNTEAF
TRBJ1-5	TRBV29-1	SVARGIGQPQH
TRBJ1-5	TRBV19	ASRERDGNQPQH
TRBJ2-3	TRBV4-2	ASSQVSGGNTDTQY
TRBJ2-1	TRBV6-1	ASSHLAGERDEQF
TRBJ2-3	TRBV7-2	ASSFLGPDTQY
TRBJ2-7	TRBV19	ASSIEQDYEQY
TRBJ1-2	TRBV19	ASSIPGTAGVYT
TRBJ1-2	TRBV29-1	SVNRDRGYGYT
TRBJ2-5	TRBV11-2	ASSLGQVRETQY
TRBJ2-7	TRBV28	ASISSHTSYEQY
TRBJ1-1	TRBV27	ASSFTGTGWTEAF
TRBJ1-1	TRBV6-1	ASSELGAGDTEAF
TRBJ2-2	TRBV10-3	AISEWGGPSRRAGELF
TRBJ2-1	TRBV7-9	ASSLDRGDNEQF
TRBJ2-1	TRBV7-2	ASSNRDEQF
TRBJ2-1	TRBV15	ATSLRLASGNEQF
TRBJ1-1	TRBV7-9	ASSTVRGLTNTEAF
TRBJ1-2	TRBV5-1	ASSFNTRNYGYT
TRBJ1-3	TRBV6-5	ASMRDSGNTIY
TRBJ2-7	TRBV28	ASSSTGTPISYEQY
TRBJ2-5	TRBV29-1	SVDEKTRDRYYQETQY